The 25 T cell receptor beta chains reported below all come from one sample, sequenced in a study of shared clonotypes between healthy human individuals. Measured with immunoSEQ multiplex PCR; TCRdb has only the in-frame clones, and not every one. Here the sample spans 760,000 or so clones, around 96% being singletons. CD45RO-negative, CCR7-selected cells formed the naive CD8 fraction, which excluded terminally differentiated effector memory CD45RA+ cells. The sequenced material came from naive CD8+ T cells sorted from blood. These receptors all stem from a man aged 25 to 40 in good health.

J is TRBJ2-7 and V is TRBV14; TRBD2 aligns across 10 bases. CDR1 and CDR2 (germline): SGHDN, FVKESK. This CDR3 comprises 17 residues. After removal of 1 base from V and 1 base from J, the junction contained 7 bases not matched to a gene. CDR3 loop: CASSQVGTSANSYEQYF. In DNA, the CDR3 is TGTGCCAGCAGCCAAGTCGGGACTAGCGCCAATTCCTACGAGCAGTACTTC.

This clone was observed once. The CDR3 is CASSVAPRPSYEQYF. CDR3 DNA: TGTGCCAGCAGCGTAGCTCCCAGGCCGTCCTACGAGCAGTACTTC. The genes are TRBV9 and TRBJ2-7; D unclear. V dropped 0 bases and J dropped 1 base, with 11 bases sitting between them. The length of the CDR3 is 15 residues. Germline values: CDR1 SGDLS, CDR2 YYNGEE.

The chain is built from TRBV23-1 and TRBJ1-1; D call uncertain. TRBV23-1 is an open reading frame, and its role is uncertain. The CDR3 length is 12 residues. The V gene lost 2 bases and the J gene lost 10 bases, with 11 bases spanning the gap. CDR3 residues: CASSQIARGAFF. In nucleotides, the CDR3 is TGCGCCAGCAGTCAAATAGCCCGGGGAGCTTTCTTT.

The chain has TRBV6-1 and TRBJ1-1; TRBD1 matches at 9 bases. Germline trimming cut 8 bases from V and 2 bases from J; bases unmatched to any gene: 3. CDR1 is MNHNS, CDR2 SASEGT, per germline. The CDR3 is 13 amino acids. The CDR3 sequence: CASGGQGNTEAFF. The CDR3 bases are TGTGCCAGCGGGGGACAGGGAAACACTGAAGCTTTCTTT.

This rearrangement joins TRBV4-2 to TRBJ2-3; D gene unclear. The germline V and J ends were trimmed by 0 bases and 5 bases, with 9 bases remaining between them. The CDR3 length is 14 residues. Germline lookup yields CDR1 LGHNA and CDR2 YNFKEQ. The CDR3 DNA sequence: TGTGCCAGCAGCCAAGATTTTGTGCTAGATACGCAGTATTTT. Translating it yields CASSQDFVLDTQYF.

The V call is TRBV6-1, the J call TRBJ1-1; maybe TRBD1 (5 bases). The germline V and J ends were trimmed by 7 bases and 8 bases, with 17 bases remaining between them. The CDR3 spans 13 residues. Germline V gives CDR1 MNHNS, CDR2 SASEGT. This CDR3 reads CASNPLGGVEAFF. For the CDR3, the DNA is TGTGCCAGCAACCCCTTGGGGGGGGTGGAAGCTTTCTTT.

As to this clone: Distinct nucleotide sequences in the sample also encode this CDR3. The chain employs TRBV25-1 and TRBJ2-7, with 7 bases matching TRBD1. The CDR3 covers 14 residues. Germline V gene sequence: CDR1 MGHDK, CDR2 SYGVNS. V trimming: 3 bases; J trimming: 2 bases; junction bases outside the gene matches: 4. The CDR3 region is CASSEWGTAYEQYF. The CDR3 bases are TGTGCCAGCAGTGAGTGGGGGACAGCCTACGAGCAGTACTTC.

The J gene is TRBJ2-7, the V gene TRBV29-1; D assignment may be TRBD1 or TRBD2 (5 bases each). Trimming took off 3 bases at V and 5 bases at J, with 11 bases between the two ends. Germline V gives CDR1 SQVTM, CDR2 ANQGSEA. This CDR3 has 12 residues. CDR3 loop: CSVEKGTHEQYF. The CDR3 bases are TGCAGCGTTGAGAAGGGGACCCACGAGCAGTACTTC.

The V gene is TRBV7-8, the J gene TRBJ2-7; TRBD2 is a possible D gene (6 bases). The CDR3 is made up of 14 amino acids. Trimming pared 5 bases from V and 5 bases from J, leaving 16 bases between. From germline, CDR1 is SGHVS and CDR2 FQNEAQ. CDR3 region: CASSPGAGIHEQYF. In DNA, the CDR3 is TGTGCCAGCAGCCCAGGTGCGGGGATCCACGAGCAGTACTTC.

The DNA of the CDR3 is TGTGCCAGCAGTGAGGAGCCTGGGACACGTTACGAGCAGTACTTC. Its translation is CASSEEPGTRYEQYF. The V and J genes are TRBV2 and TRBJ2-7, with a possible D match to TRBD1 (6 bases). This CDR3 region has 15 residues. Trimming pared 3 bases from V and 4 bases from J, leaving 16 bases between. Germline loops: CDR1 SNHLY, CDR2 FYNNEI.

This chain uses TRBV27 with TRBJ2-7; a weak D match, TRBD2 (5 bases). The CDR3 runs to 17 residues. Trimming pared 5 bases from V and 2 bases from J, leaving 22 bases between. Germline assignment: CDR1 MNHEY and CDR2 SMNVEV (reference sequence). The CDR3 protein is CASSTIGLHNLTYEQYF. CDR3 nucleotides: TGTGCCAGCAGTACCATCGGACTGCACAATCTAACCTACGAGCAGTACTTC.

This chain uses TRBV11-2 with TRBJ2-1; D may be TRBD1 (6 bases). This CDR3 region has 11 residues. Trimming removed 4 bases from V and 15 bases from J, with 13 bases in between. The germline V gene encodes CDR1 SGHAT and CDR2 FQNNGV. CDR3 sequence: CASSSLQGPFF. The CDR3 nucleotides read TGTGCCAGCAGCTCATTACAGGGACCGTTCTTC.

The chain links TRBV6-5 to TRBJ2-7, with D possibly TRBD2 on 5 matching bases. In germline, CDR1 is MNHEY, CDR2 SVGAGI. The CDR3 has 13 amino acids. V was shortened by 4 bases and J by 2 bases, with 9 bases between the two germline ends. The CDR3 DNA reads as TGTGCCAGCAGTTCCACCGGGACCTACGAGCAGTACTTC. Its translation is CASSSTGTYEQYF.

The V and J genes are TRBV7-8 and TRBJ2-7; no clear D gene. V was clipped by 8 bases and J by 2 bases, with 13 bases between them. Germline CDR1 is SGHVS and CDR2 is FQNEAQ. The CDR3 has 13 residues. The CDR3 loop is CASLPQVPYEQYF. DNA of the CDR3: TGTGCCAGCCTGCCCCAGGTGCCCTACGAGCAGTACTTC.

V usage is TRBV5-1 and J usage is TRBJ2-3, with D perhaps given as TRBD1 or TRBD2 (5 bases each). Germline V lookup: CDR1 SGHRS, CDR2 YFSETQ. The CDR3 has 14 amino acids. Trimming took 3 bases from V and 6 from J, leaving 14 bases between them. In DNA form, the CDR3 reads TGCGCCAGCAGCTCGGGACCTGGGCTTGATACGCAGTATTTT. Protein: CASSSGPGLDTQYF.

The chain carries TRBV10-1 and TRBJ1-5; 10 nucleotides agree with TRBD1. Germline V gene lookup returns CDR1 WNHNN and CDR2 SYGVQD (reference sequence). Losses at the gene ends were 5 bases for V and 11 bases for J; bases not matched to a gene: 18. This CDR3 contains 17 residues. This CDR3 is CASSTKERGQGTGSQHF. Here the CDR3 DNA reads TGCGCCAGCAGTACCAAGGAGAGGGGACAGGGGACCGGGTCCCAGCATTTT.

This sequence joins TRBV5-4 and TRBJ2-3, with a possible D match to TRBD1 (5 bases). V lost 1 base to trimming and J lost 0 bases, with 12 bases between them. The CDR3 is made up of 16 amino acids. The germline CDR1 and CDR2 sequences are SGHNT and YYREEE (reference sequence). CDR3 coding DNA: TGTGCCAGCAGCTTGCAGGGCGCCGGGAGCACAGATACGCAGTATTTT. Encoded protein: CASSLQGAGSTDTQYF.

This clone was counted a single time. The rearrangement uses TRBV21-1 and TRBJ1-1. TRBV21-1 constitutes a pseudogene. This CDR3 contains 15 residues. CDR3 DNA: TGTGCCAGCAGCAAAGAGGGATCGGGAAACACTGAAGCTTTCTTT. It codes for CASSKEGSGNTEAFF.

The rearrangement uses TRBV7-2 and TRBJ2-1; 9 bases map to TRBD1. The CDR3 is 14 residues long. V was pared by 2 bases and J by 6 bases, with 2 bases of the junction left unmatched. Germline V gives CDR1 SGHTA, CDR2 FQGNSA. The CDR3 DNA reads as TGTGCCAGCAGCTTAATGGACAGGGGCAATGAGCAGTTCTTC. Amino acid sequence: CASSLMDRGNEQFF.

The chain is built from TRBV28 and TRBJ2-3; 11 nucleotides align to TRBD2. The V and J ends lost 2 bases and 4 bases, in that order; junction bases with no gene match: 5. CDR3 size: 16 residues. CDR1 and CDR2 from the germline V gene are MDHEN and SYDVKM. The CDR3 region has the DNA TGTGCCAGCAGTTTAGTACTAGCGGGAGTATCAGATACGCAGTATTTT. This gives the protein CASSLVLAGVSDTQYF.

The V gene is TRBV27, the J gene TRBJ2-7, with a tentative D call TRBD2 (6 bases). Trimming cost V 3 bases and J 7 bases, with 19 bases left between them. The CDR3 extends over 15 amino acids. Germline CDR1 reads MNHEY; CDR2 reads SMNVEV (reference sequence). The CDR3: CASSLGLPRRGEQYF. The CDR3 nucleotides read TGTGCCAGCAGTTTGGGACTCCCGCGTCGAGGGGAGCAGTACTTC.

The chain combines TRBV7-6 with TRBJ1-1; weak D call: TRBD1 (5 bases). V lost 2 bases to trimming and J lost 4 bases, with 8 bases between them. Germline V CDR1 and CDR2: SGHVS, FNYEAQ. CDR3 length equals 13 residues. CDR3 coding DNA: TGTGCCAGCAGCTTACAGGGATTCACTGAAGCTTTCTTT. As protein: CASSLQGFTEAFF.

The rearrangement joins TRBV2 to TRBJ1-5; no reliable D call. V lost 6 bases, J lost 4 bases, and 10 bases lay in between. The CDR3 sequence is 13 residues long. Germline V gene data show CDR1 as SNHLY and CDR2 as FYNNEI. CDR3 in amino acids: CASSPTENQPQHF. DNA for the CDR3: TGTGCCAGCAGCCCGACGGAGAATCAGCCCCAGCATTTT.

This sequence joins TRBV7-6 and TRBJ2-7; no firm D call. Trimming took 1 base from V and 0 from J, leaving 7 bases between them. From germline, CDR1 is SGHVS and CDR2 FNYEAQ. This CDR3 spans 14 amino acids. This CDR3 reads CASSLVASSYEQYF. The CDR3 nucleotides are TGTGCCAGCAGCTTAGTGGCCAGCTCCTACGAGCAGTACTTC.

This rearrangement joins TRBV9 to TRBJ2-1; D gene ambiguous. From germline, CDR1 is SGDLS and CDR2 YYNGEE. The V gene lost 3 bases and the J gene lost 7 bases, with 14 bases spanning the gap. The CDR3 runs 14 residues. CDR3 protein: CASSGPPKGNEQFF. The CDR3 DNA sequence: TGTGCCAGCAGCGGACCTCCGAAAGGGAATGAGCAGTTCTTC.